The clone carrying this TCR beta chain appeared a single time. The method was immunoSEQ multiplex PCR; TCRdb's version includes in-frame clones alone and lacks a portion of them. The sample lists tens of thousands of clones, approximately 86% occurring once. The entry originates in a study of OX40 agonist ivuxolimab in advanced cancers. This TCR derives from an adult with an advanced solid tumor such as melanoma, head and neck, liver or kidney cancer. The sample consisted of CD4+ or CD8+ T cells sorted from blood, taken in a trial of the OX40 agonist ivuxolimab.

In nucleotides, the CDR3 is TGTGCCAGCAGCTCCGACCTCGATGAGCAGTTCTTC. It encodes CASSSDLDEQFF. J is TRBJ2-1 and V is TRBV9; unclear D gene. Germline V gives CDR1 SGDLS, CDR2 YYNGEE. Trimming took off 4 bases at V and 8 bases at J, with 10 bases between the two ends. This CDR3 is built from 12 residues.